This T cell receptor beta chain was sequenced for a study of cytomegalovirus exposure and HLA in healthy donors. Germline V lookup: CDR1 SGHRS, CDR2 YFSETQ. The CDR3 totals 15 residues. The V and J ends lost 1 base and 3 bases respectively, with 10 bases between them. Sequencing used immunoSEQ multiplex PCR; TCRdb keeps in-frame clones, though not all of them. The sample records tens of thousands of clones, roughly 97% being singletons. The rearrangement joins TRBV5-1 to TRBJ2-2; D might be TRBD1 (5 bases). Sequenced input: PBMCs. This receptor was identified in a young man in good health and CMV-seronegative. The CDR3 sequence: CASSLIRADTGELFF. DNA for the CDR3: TGCGCCAGCAGCTTGATCAGGGCGGACACCGGGGAGCTGTTTTTT.